This entry lists 24 T cell receptor beta chains sequenced from one sample in a study of blood T cell repertoires in COVID-19. Profiled with immunoSEQ multiplex PCR; TCRdb holds only in-frame clones, not every one. The repertoire holds roughly 250,000 clones, with about 89% as singletons. The sequenced sample consisted of PBMCs or T cells enriched from blood (not recorded which). All receptors come from a man in his forties or fifties who had recovered from COVID-19.

V and J are TRBV29-1 and TRBJ2-5, with a possible D match to TRBD1 (6 bases). Trimming pared 3 bases from V and 5 bases from J, leaving 13 bases between. The CDR3 runs 13 residues. Germline V gene lookup returns CDR1 SQVTM and CDR2 ANQGSEA. CDR3 sequence: CSVDSQGSETQYF. The CDR3 DNA follows: TGCAGCGTTGATAGCCAGGGGTCGGAGACCCAGTACTTC. The entire variable domain, with the rest obtained from reference TRBV29-1 and TRBJ2-5, is as follows: SAVISQKPSRDICQRGTSLTIQCQVDSQVTMMFWYRQQPGQSLTLIATANQGSEATYESGFVIDKFPISRPNLTFSTLTVSNMSPEDSSIYLCSVDSQGSETQYFGPGTRLLVL.

The chain links TRBV3-1 (or the pseudogene TRBV3-2) to TRBJ2-5; the match to TRBD2 covers 14 bases. V lost 0 bases to trimming and J lost 1 base; unmatched junction nucleotides: 4. CDR1 and CDR2 from the germline V gene are LGHDT and YNNKEL (reference sequence). The CDR3 is 18 amino acids. The CDR3 nucleotides are TGTGCCAGCAGCCAAGAGACGGGACTAGCGGGGGTCCAAGAGACCCAGTACTTC. Amino acids: CASSQETGLAGVQETQYF.

This rearrangement joins TRBV19 to TRBJ2-2; 11 positions agree with TRBD1. J was trimmed by 4 bases and V by 4 bases; bases with no gene match: 2. CDR1 LNHDA and CDR2 SQIVND come from the germline V gene (reference sequence). This CDR3 has 15 residues. In DNA form, the CDR3 reads TGTGCCAGTAGTACCGGGACAGGGGGCACCGGGGAGCTGTTTTTT. As protein: CASSTGTGGTGELFF. Combining the CDR3 with reference TRBV19 and TRBJ2-2 gives the whole variable domain DGGITQSPKYLFRKEGQNVTLSCEQNLNHDAMYWYRQDPGQGLRLIYYSQIVNDFQKGDIAEGYSVSREKKESFPLTVTSAQKNPTAFYLCASSTGTGGTGELFFGEGSRLTVL.

V gene TRBV5-5 combines with J gene TRBJ1-5; the D is unclear. V lost 6 bases and J lost 3, with 13 bases in between. Germline-derived CDR1 and CDR2 are SGHKS and YYEKEE (reference sequence). The CDR3 extends over 14 amino acids. The CDR3 here is CASNPGWDNQPQHF. In nucleotides, the CDR3 is TGTGCCAGCAACCCGGGGTGGGACAATCAGCCCCAGCATTTT.

This clone appeared a single time. The chain recombines TRBV6-5 with TRBJ2-7; D might be TRBD2 (5 bases). CDR1 MNHEY and CDR2 SVGAGI come from the germline V gene. This CDR3 comprises 13 residues. V was clipped by 6 bases and J by 3 bases, with 12 bases between them. The CDR3 protein is CASSRTGNYEQYF. The CDR3 coding sequence is TGTGCCAGCAGCCGCACGGGGAACTACGAGCAGTACTTC.

The chain uses TRBV6-5 and TRBJ1-2; a weak D match, TRBD1 (6 bases). CDR3 length: 14 amino acids. With 6 bases removed from V and 2 bases from J, the gap between germline ends came to 13 bases. CDR1 is MNHEY and CDR2 is SVGAGI in the germline V gene. The CDR3 DNA reads TGTGCCAGCAGCGGGACACCTACCAACTATGGCTACACCTTC. Translated: CASSGTPTNYGYTF.

The rearrangement uses TRBV7-8 and TRBJ1-6; D is uncertain. This CDR3 is 12 amino acids long. Germline CDR1 SGHVS, CDR2 FQNEAQ. Trimming stripped 8 bases from V and 9 bases from J, with 11 bases between. CDR3 sequence: CASGKEASPLHF. The DNA for the CDR3 is TGTGCCAGCGGAAAGGAGGCTTCACCCCTCCACTTT.

CDR3 nucleotide sequence: TGTGCCAGCAGTACCGAGGCAGTAGCTAACTATGGCTACACCTTC. Translation gives CASSTEAVANYGYTF. This chain uses TRBV2 with TRBJ1-2, with D hard to call. The CDR3 totals 15 residues. V shed 5 bases and J shed 0 bases, with 13 bases lying between them. The germline V gene encodes CDR1 SNHLY and CDR2 FYNNEI.

The V call is TRBV27, the J call TRBJ1-2, with D possibly TRBD1 on 6 matching bases. V dropped 0 bases and J dropped 8 bases, with 10 bases sitting between them. Germline CDR1 MNHEY, CDR2 SMNVEV (reference sequence). This CDR3 is built from 13 residues. CDR3 protein: CASSLSLGTGYTF. CDR3 nucleotide sequence: TGTGCCAGCAGTTTATCCCTCGGGACAGGCTACACCTTC.

The V call is TRBV15, the J call TRBJ1-2, with a weak D call TRBD1 (5 bases). The germline V and J ends were trimmed by 1 base and 7 bases, with 10 bases remaining between them. CDR1 and CDR2 (germline): LNHNV, YYDKDF (reference sequence). This CDR3 region has 13 residues. The CDR3 nucleotides read TGTGCCACCAGCAGAGGGGGACTAGTTGGCTACACCTTC. As protein: CATSRGGLVGYTF.

This clone was observed a single time. This chain links TRBV5-8 with TRBJ1-5; 9 positions agree with TRBD1. The CDR3 has 16 residues. Looked up from germline, CDR1 is SGHTS and CDR2 is YDEGEE. V trimming: 0 bases; J trimming: 3 bases; junction bases outside the gene matches: 4. The CDR3 loop reads CASSLGQGVDNQPQHF. CDR3 nucleotide sequence: TGTGCCAGCAGCTTGGGACAGGGGGTAGACAATCAGCCCCAGCATTTT.

This chain joins TRBV5-1 and TRBJ2-1, with 10 bases lining up with TRBD2. The germline gives CDR1 SGHRS, CDR2 YFSETQ. The length of the CDR3 is 16 residues. V lost 5 bases to trimming and J lost 0 bases; unmatched junction nucleotides: 5. CDR3 amino acids: CASRISGGVSYNEQFF. As DNA, the CDR3 is TGCGCCAGCAGGATCAGCGGGGGGGTCTCCTACAATGAGCAGTTCTTC.

The chain carries TRBV2 and TRBJ1-5, with D perhaps TRBD1 (6 bases). The CDR3 length is 14 residues. Germline V CDR1 and CDR2: SNHLY, FYNNEI. The ends were cut back, 3 bases at V and 6 bases at J, with 12 bases in the middle. The CDR3, as DNA: TGTGCCAGCAGTGACTACACAGGGATTCAGCCCCAGCATTTT. Its protein product is CASSDYTGIQPQHF.

The chain recombines TRBV9 with TRBJ2-1; TRBD2 agrees at 14 bases. Germline V CDR1 and CDR2: SGDLS, YYNGEE. The J segment lost 9 bases and the V segment lost 4 bases, leaving 9 bases of the junction unmatched. The CDR3 has 16 amino acids. CDR3: CASSTGLAGVPAEQFF. In DNA form, the CDR3 reads TGTGCCAGCAGCACGGGACTAGCGGGAGTTCCTGCTGAGCAGTTCTTC.

Comment on this clone: This sample also contains other DNA sequences that code for the same CDR3. The J gene is TRBJ1-2, the V gene TRBV5-1; D may be TRBD1 (6 bases). CDR3 length: 14 residues. The V end was cut by 0 bases, the J end by 4 bases, with 10 bases between. Germline values: CDR1 SGHRS, CDR2 YFSETQ. The DNA of the CDR3 is TGCGCCAGCAGCTTGGAGACAGGTTTCTATGGCTACACCTTC. Its protein product is CASSLETGFYGYTF.

This CDR3 reads CASSQFFKGSGEKLFF. CDR3 DNA: TGCGCCAGCAGCCAATTTTTTAAGGGGTCGGGTGAAAAACTGTTTTTT. The chain carries TRBV4-3 and TRBJ1-4; maybe TRBD1 (5 bases). V was cut by 2 bases and J by 7 bases, with 17 bases left in between. Germline lookup yields CDR1 LGHNA and CDR2 YSLEER. The CDR3 sequence is 16 residues long.

The V call is TRBV15, the J call TRBJ1-5; D possibly corresponds to TRBD1 (5 bases). With 4 bases removed from V and 5 bases from J, the gap between germline ends came to 12 bases. The V gene's germline CDR1 is LNHNV and CDR2 YYDKDF (reference sequence). This CDR3 is built from 14 residues. As DNA, the CDR3 is TGTGCCACCAGCATAACGACAGTTTATCAGCCCCAGCATTTT. Protein product: CATSITTVYQPQHF.

V usage is TRBV15 and J usage is TRBJ2-7; D remains ambiguous. The germline V gene has CDR1 LNHNV and CDR2 YYDKDF (reference sequence). This CDR3 has 13 amino acids. Trimming removed 1 base from V and 2 bases from J, with 6 bases in between. CDR3 amino acids: CATSRGKPYEQYF. In DNA, the CDR3 is TGTGCCACCAGCAGAGGCAAGCCCTACGAGCAGTACTTC.

The CDR3 bases are TGTGCCAGCAGCGGCCCCGCGGGACCTGACACCGGGGAGCTGTTTTTT. Translating gives CASSGPAGPDTGELFF. V usage is TRBV9 and J usage is TRBJ2-2, with D possibly matching TRBD2 (6 bases). This CDR3 is built from 16 residues. The V end lost 3 bases, the J end lost 3 bases, and 15 bases lay between the germline ends. Germline CDR1 SGDLS, CDR2 YYNGEE.

The chain employs TRBV7-8 and TRBJ1-1; no definite D call. CDR3 length: 13 residues. V shed 3 bases and J shed 4 bases, with 9 bases lying between them. Germline V CDR1 and CDR2: SGHVS, FQNEAQ. The CDR3, as DNA: TGTGCCAGCAGCTTTCGGGAGGGCACTGAAGCTTTCTTT. Protein: CASSFREGTEAFF.

This chain connects TRBV19 to TRBJ1-1; perhaps TRBD1 as D (5 bases). Trimming removed 5 bases at V and 5 bases at J, with 15 bases between. The length of the CDR3 is 14 residues. The germline V gene has CDR1 LNHDA and CDR2 SQIVND (reference sequence). This chain's CDR3 is CASSRAAGFTEAFF. As DNA, the CDR3 is TGTGCCAGTAGTCGCGCAGCAGGGTTTACTGAAGCTTTCTTT.

The CDR3 DNA reads as TGTGCCAGCAGCTTAGAGGGGGACGTTAACAATGAGCAGTTCTTC. It is translated as CASSLEGDVNNEQFF. The chain carries TRBV7-2 and TRBJ2-1; weak D call: TRBD1 (6 bases). V was cut by 1 base and J by 5 bases, with 12 bases left in between. The V gene's germline CDR1 is SGHTA and CDR2 FQGNSA. This CDR3 has 15 residues.

The genes are TRBV28 and TRBJ1-2, with a weak D call TRBD1 (5 bases). Trimming removed 2 bases at V and 4 bases at J, with 17 bases between. Germline values: CDR1 MDHEN, CDR2 SYDVKM. This CDR3 contains 16 residues. CDR3 bases: TGTGCCAGCAGTTTAGGGCCTCTAGGGGAAGTCTATGGCTACACCTTC. Amino acids: CASSLGPLGEVYGYTF.

The V call is TRBV29-1, the J call TRBJ2-7, with D perhaps matching TRBD2 (6 bases). V was pared by 6 bases and J by 7 bases, with 19 bases between. The CDR3 totals 13 residues. Per germline, CDR1 SQVTM and CDR2 ANQGSEA. CDR3 in DNA: TGCAGCGTCGGCTGGGCGGGATCGGGGGAGCAGTACTTC. Protein sequence: CSVGWAGSGEQYF.